A single sample gave rise to the 7 T cell receptor beta chains below, sequenced in a study of control samples from healthy donors and cancer patients. Generated by immunoSEQ multiplex PCR, the TCRdb table keeps only in-frame clones and is missing some. The sample contains some 100,000 clones, roughly 88% of which appear only once. Specimen: blood. These receptors came from a man aged 25 to 40 in good health.

This clone was seen once. This rearrangement joins TRBV27 to TRBJ2-7; D might be TRBD2 (6 bases). The CDR3 sequence is 16 residues long. Germline V gene data show CDR1 as MNHEY and CDR2 as SMNVEV (reference sequence). With 1 base removed from V and 0 bases from J, the gap between germline ends came to 13 bases. CDR3 sequence reads: CASSLYPRGDSYEQYF. CDR3 in DNA: TGTGCCAGCAGTTTATACCCGCGCGGGGACTCCTACGAGCAGTACTTC.

The V call is TRBV30, the J call TRBJ2-7; possible D gene TRBD1, 6 bases. V was clipped by 5 bases and J by 3 bases, with 8 bases between them. Germline loops: CDR1 GTSNPN, CDR2 SVGIG (reference sequence). The length of the CDR3 is 11 residues. CDR3 in DNA: TGTGCCTGGGGGGACAACTACGAGCAGTACTTC. Its translation: CAWGDNYEQYF. Combining the CDR3 with reference TRBV30 and TRBJ2-7 gives the whole variable domain SQTIHQWPATLVQPVGSPLSLECTVEGTSNPNLYWYRQAAGRGLQLLFYSVGIGQISSEVPQNLSASRPQDRQFILSSKKLLLSDSGFYLCAWGDNYEQYFGPGTRLTVT.

This rearrangement joins TRBV7-9 to TRBJ2-1, with a possible D match to TRBD2 (5 bases). Trimming removed 2 bases at V and 4 bases at J, with 18 bases between. Germline values: CDR1 SEHNR, CDR2 FQNEAQ (reference sequence). The CDR3 loop spans 17 amino acids. The CDR3 loop reads CASSLPLAGQVYNEQFF. The CDR3 region has the DNA TGTGCCAGCAGCTTACCGCTGGCGGGCCAAGTTTACAATGAGCAGTTCTTC.

The chain couples TRBV9 to TRBJ1-2; maybe TRBD1 (5 bases). CDR1 and CDR2 from the germline V gene are SGDLS and YYNGEE. V lost 0 bases to trimming and J lost 2 bases, with 14 bases between them. The CDR3 length is 16 residues. The CDR3 protein is CASSVAEAGKNYGYTF. CDR3 nucleotides: TGTGCCAGCAGCGTAGCTGAGGCAGGGAAGAACTATGGCTACACCTTC.

In DNA form, the CDR3 reads TGCGCCAGCAGCTTGTTCCTGGGGGAGGACACTGAAGCTTTCTTT. Amino acids: CASSLFLGEDTEAFF. The chain carries TRBV5-1 and TRBJ1-1; D possibly corresponds to TRBD1 (5 bases). V was trimmed by 1 base and J by 3 bases, leaving 13 bases between them. The CDR3 runs 15 residues. The germline CDR1 and CDR2 sequences are SGHRS and YFSETQ.

J is TRBJ2-7 and V is TRBV7-3; TRBD1 aligns across 7 bases. V shed 5 bases and J 4 bases; nucleotides not matched to a gene: 11. CDR3 length: 15 amino acids. Germline CDR1 is SGHTA and CDR2 is FQGTGA. Here the CDR3 reads CASSPSGRGLYEQYF. Written as DNA, the CDR3 is TGTGCCAGCAGCCCGAGTGGAAGGGGGCTATACGAGCAGTACTTC.

The chain recombines TRBV28 with TRBJ1-1; D is unclear. CDR3 length: 12 residues. The V gene's germline CDR1 is MDHEN and CDR2 SYDVKM. Trimming took off 4 bases at V and 0 bases at J, with 3 bases between the two ends. The CDR3 DNA reads TGTGCCAGCAGTTCAGTGAACACTGAAGCTTTCTTT. This codes for CASSSVNTEAFF.